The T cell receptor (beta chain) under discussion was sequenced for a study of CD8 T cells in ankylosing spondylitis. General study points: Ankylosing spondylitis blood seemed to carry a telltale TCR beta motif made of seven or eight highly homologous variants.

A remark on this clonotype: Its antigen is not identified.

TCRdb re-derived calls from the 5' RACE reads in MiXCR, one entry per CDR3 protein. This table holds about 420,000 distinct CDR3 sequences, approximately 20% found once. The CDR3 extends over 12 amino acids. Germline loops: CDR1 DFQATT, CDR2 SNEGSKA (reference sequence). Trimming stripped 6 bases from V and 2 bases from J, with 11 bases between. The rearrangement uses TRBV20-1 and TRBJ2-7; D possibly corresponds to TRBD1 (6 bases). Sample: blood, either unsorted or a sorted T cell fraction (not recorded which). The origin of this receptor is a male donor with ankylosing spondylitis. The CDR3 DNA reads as TGCAGTGCCCGGACAGCTACCTACGAGCAGTACTTC. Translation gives CSARTATYEQYF.